This entry lists 23 T cell receptor beta chains sequenced from one sample in a study of shared clonotypes between healthy human individuals. Here immunoSEQ multiplex PCR was the method, and the copy in TCRdb shows in-frame clones only, minus some. Here the sample spans 780,000 or so clones, roughly two thirds being singletons. The sequenced sample was memory CD4+ T cells sorted from blood. The subset was: CD45RA-negative fraction. Receptors originate from a young woman in good health.

This clone was recorded only once. The chain carries TRBV6-1 and TRBJ1-5; 10 bases match TRBD1. CDR3 length: 14 amino acids. CDR1 and CDR2 (germline): MNHNS, SASEGT. The trim removed 5 bases at V and 6 bases at J, leaving 4 bases unmatched. The CDR3 sequence: CASSLRTGGQPQHF. The DNA of the CDR3 is TGTGCCAGCAGTCTACGGACAGGGGGTCAGCCCCAGCATTTT.

The CDR3 loop reads CASRTLGTGTAYEQYF. The DNA for the CDR3 is TGTGCCAGCAGGACTTTGGGGACTGGGACGGCCTACGAGCAGTACTTC. The genes are TRBV28 and TRBJ2-7, with a possible D match to TRBD2 (6 bases). Trimming removed 6 bases at V and 2 bases at J, with 20 bases between. CDR1 and CDR2 (germline): MDHEN, SYDVKM. The CDR3 has 16 residues.

This chain uses TRBV5-6 with TRBJ1-5; tentative D call: TRBD1 (6 bases). V dropped 0 bases and J dropped 6 bases, with 10 bases sitting between them. CDR1 and CDR2 from the germline V gene are SGHDT and YYEEEE. The length of the CDR3 is 14 residues. The CDR3 loop is CASSLGGGGQPQHF. CDR3 nucleotides: TGTGCCAGCAGCTTGGGTGGAGGGGGTCAGCCCCAGCATTTT.

The J gene is TRBJ2-3, the V gene TRBV19; D is possibly TRBD2 (6 bases). Trimming shortened V by 5 bases and J by 3 bases, and 18 bases separated the two germline ends. CDR1 is LNHDA and CDR2 is SQIVND in the germline V gene (reference sequence). The CDR3 runs 16 residues. CDR3 amino acids: CASSSHAAGYTDTQYF. CDR3 sequence (DNA): TGTGCCAGTAGTTCCCACGCCGCGGGGTATACAGATACGCAGTATTTT. Together with reference TRBV19 and TRBJ2-3, the CDR3 gives the full variable domain: DGGITQSPKYLFRKEGQNVTLSCEQNLNHDAMYWYRQDPGQGLRLIYYSQIVNDFQKGDIAEGYSVSREKKESFPLTVTSAQKNPTAFYLCASSSHAAGYTDTQYFGPGTRLTVL.

The chain carries TRBV6-5 and TRBJ2-7; 7 bases match TRBD1. J lost 0 bases, V lost 6 bases, and 2 bases had no gene match. The CDR3 loop spans 13 amino acids. CDR1 MNHEY and CDR2 SVGAGI come from the germline V gene. The CDR3 sequence is CASRQGYSYEQYF. CDR3 DNA: TGTGCCAGCAGACAGGGGTACTCCTACGAGCAGTACTTC.

The genes are TRBV6-1 and TRBJ1-5; 7 bases agree with TRBD1. CDR3 length equals 15 residues. The junction had 12 bases not matched to a gene; V was cut back by 6 bases and J by 7 bases. Germline V gene data show CDR1 as MNHNS and CDR2 as SASEGT. The CDR3 loop reads CASSAVTGIGQPQHF. CDR3 bases: TGTGCCAGCAGCGCAGTGACAGGGATTGGACAGCCCCAGCATTTT.

V gene TRBV10-3 combines with J gene TRBJ1-1, with D maybe TRBD1 (6 bases). In germline, CDR1 is ENHRY, CDR2 SYGVKD. Trimming left V 5 bases short and J 1 base short, with 11 bases between. The CDR3 runs to 14 residues. The CDR3, as DNA: TGTGCCATCAGTTCTACAGGGACGAACACTGAAGCTTTCTTT. This sequence encodes CAISSTGTNTEAFF.

This clone came up a few times. V and J are TRBV29-1 and TRBJ2-3, with D maybe TRBD2 (5 bases). Trimming left V 4 bases short and J 6 bases short, with 14 bases between. This CDR3 spans 13 amino acids. CDR1 is SQVTM and CDR2 is ANQGSEA in the germline V gene. CDR3 DNA sequence: TGCAGCGTTGCGGTTACGGGGTTGGATACGCAGTATTTT. Protein product: CSVAVTGLDTQYF.

The chain uses TRBV7-2 and TRBJ2-2; 8 bases agree with TRBD2. The germline V gene has CDR1 SGHTA and CDR2 FQGNSA. This CDR3 is 15 amino acids long. V was pared by 1 base and J by 8 bases, with 6 bases of the junction left unmatched. The CDR3 bases are TGTGCCAGCAGCTTAGGTGTAGCGGGATTAGGGGAGCTGTTTTTT. This gives the protein CASSLGVAGLGELFF.

This clone was seen once. This rearrangement joins TRBV28 to TRBJ2-7; 8 nucleotides agree with TRBD2. The CDR3 runs to 14 residues. V lost 7 bases to trimming and J lost 6 bases; unmatched junction nucleotides: 11. CDR1 MDHEN and CDR2 SYDVKM come from the germline V gene. The CDR3 reads CASKVISGIGEQYF. For the CDR3, the DNA is TGTGCCAGCAAGGTTATTAGCGGGATAGGCGAGCAGTACTTC.

The J gene is TRBJ2-6, the V gene TRBV27, with a weak D call TRBD1 (6 bases). Trimming stripped 5 bases from V and 0 bases from J, with 20 bases between. The CDR3 is 19 amino acids. Germline V gene sequence: CDR1 MNHEY, CDR2 SMNVEV (reference sequence). The CDR3 DNA follows: TGTGCCAGCAGTACTTACAGGGCTAGAGGCTTCTCTGGGGCCAACGTCCTGACTTTC. Its translation: CASSTYRARGFSGANVLTF.

This clone appeared a few times. V is TRBV4-2 and J is TRBJ2-7; TRBD2 agrees at 11 bases. The germline V gene has CDR1 LGHNA and CDR2 YNFKEQ. V lost 4 bases, J lost 2 bases, and 4 bases stayed unmatched. The CDR3 loop spans 15 amino acids. The CDR3: CASSPQTSGTYEQYF. Written as DNA, the CDR3 is TGTGCCAGCAGCCCCCAGACTAGCGGGACCTACGAGCAGTACTTC.

The genes are TRBV10-2 and TRBJ2-3, with D tentatively TRBD1 (6 bases). V was trimmed by 8 bases and J by 3 bases, leaving 21 bases between them. CDR3 size: 16 residues. Germline assignment: CDR1 WSHSY and CDR2 SAAADI. The CDR3 DNA follows: TGCGCCAGCGGGAAAAACAGGGATTCCCTAACAGATACGCAGTATTTT. As protein: CASGKNRDSLTDTQYF.

The CDR3 sequence is CASGDSQHSNQPQHF. The DNA of the CDR3 is TGCGCCAGCGGAGACAGCCAACATAGCAATCAGCCCCAGCATTTT. The J gene is TRBJ1-5, the V gene TRBV10-2, with TRBD1 as a possible D gene (5 bases). Per the germline V gene, CDR1 is WSHSY and CDR2 is SAAADI. This CDR3 has 15 amino acids. V was cut by 8 bases and J by 0 bases, with 14 bases left in between.

This clone was found a few times. The rearrangement uses TRBV7-6 and TRBJ2-1; 8 bases fit TRBD1. The CDR3 totals 15 residues. The J segment lost 0 bases and the V segment lost 6 bases, leaving 4 bases of the junction unmatched. From germline, CDR1 is SGHVS and CDR2 FNYEAQ. The CDR3 spells CASSSGTGSYNEQFF. The CDR3 coding sequence is TGTGCCAGCAGTTCCGGGACAGGCTCCTACAATGAGCAGTTCTTC.

This chain links TRBV28 with TRBJ2-3; 11 bases match TRBD2. The germline gives CDR1 MDHEN, CDR2 SYDVKM. J gave up 5 bases and V 6 bases, and 10 bases lay outside the gene matches. CDR3 length: 16 amino acids. DNA of the CDR3: TGTGCCAGCAGCTCCTATAGCGGGAGGGCCATAGATACGCAGTATTTT. Its translation is CASSSYSGRAIDTQYF.

With respect to this clone: This specimen includes other DNA sequences encoding the same CDR3. V is TRBV5-1 and J is TRBJ2-1; 8 nucleotides line up with TRBD2. V was clipped by 2 bases and J by 4 bases; unmatched bases: 5. CDR3 length: 15 amino acids. From germline, CDR1 is SGHRS and CDR2 YFSETQ. As DNA, the CDR3 is TGCGCCAGCAGCTTTACTAGCGGAGCTTACAATGAGCAGTTCTTC. This encodes CASSFTSGAYNEQFF.

The chain employs TRBV5-1 and TRBJ2-7; 14 bases fit TRBD2. The CDR3 covers 17 residues. Trimming at V came to 0 bases and at J to 4 bases, leaving 6 bases not matched to a gene. Germline values: CDR1 SGHRS, CDR2 YFSETQ. For the CDR3, the DNA is TGCGCCAGCAGCTTGGCTCGGACTAGCGGGAGGTCTTACGAGCAGTACTTC. Translated, it gives CASSLARTSGRSYEQYF.

The V gene is TRBV19, the J gene TRBJ1-1, with 8 bases identical to TRBD1. V shed 9 bases, J shed 3 bases, and the junction held 6 bases outside the gene matches. CDR1 is LNHDA, CDR2 SQIVND, per germline (reference sequence). CDR3 length: 13 amino acids. Written as DNA, the CDR3 is TGTGCCAGCCGCGGGACAGGTCACACTGAAGCTTTCTTT. Translating gives CASRGTGHTEAFF. Based on the CDR3 plus reference TRBV19 and TRBJ1-1, the full variable domain is DGGITQSPKYLFRKEGQNVTLSCEQNLNHDAMYWYRQDPGQGLRLIYYSQIVNDFQKGDIAEGYSVSREKKESFPLTVTSAQKNPTAFYLCASRGTGHTEAFFGQGTRLTVV.

The chain uses TRBV19 and TRBJ2-7; D may correspond to TRBD1 or TRBD2 (6 bases each). The CDR3 runs 16 residues. V dropped 5 bases and J dropped 7 bases, with 24 bases sitting between them. Germline V lookup: CDR1 LNHDA, CDR2 SQIVND (reference sequence). CDR3 region: CASSSRGRPPRWEQYF. For the CDR3, the DNA is TGTGCCAGTAGTTCCCGGGGGCGTCCCCCACGATGGGAGCAGTACTTC.

V is TRBV2 and J is TRBJ2-2; 13 bases fit TRBD2. Trimming cost V 5 bases and J 6 bases; bases outside gene matches: 3. Germline loops: CDR1 SNHLY, CDR2 FYNNEI. The CDR3 has 15 amino acids. The CDR3 DNA sequence: TGTGCCAGCAGTACGGGACTAGCGGGATCCGGGGAGCTGTTTTTT. It encodes CASSTGLAGSGELFF. The full variable domain, rest sourced from reference TRBV2 and TRBJ2-2, is EPEVTQTPSHQVTQMGQEVILRCVPISNHLYFYWYRQILGQKVEFLVSFYNNEISEKSEIFDDQFSVERPDGSNFTLKIRSTKLEDSAMYFCASSTGLAGSGELFFGEGSRLTVL.

The chain is built from TRBV5-1 and TRBJ2-5, with unresolved D. The V end lost 4 bases, the J end lost 2 bases, and 12 bases lay between the germline ends. The CDR3 sequence is 14 residues long. The germline gives CDR1 SGHRS, CDR2 YFSETQ. CDR3: CASSPGRRQETQYF. CDR3 nucleotide sequence: TGCGCCAGCAGCCCGGGTAGACGGCAAGAGACCCAGTACTTC.

V gene TRBV19 combines with J gene TRBJ1-2; D gene unclear. This CDR3 has 12 amino acids. Trimming cost V 3 bases and J 10 bases, with 12 bases left between them. Germline assignment: CDR1 LNHDA and CDR2 SQIVND (reference sequence). The CDR3 spells CASSMSDFAYTF. Here the CDR3 DNA reads TGTGCCAGTAGTATGTCTGATTTCGCCTACACCTTC.